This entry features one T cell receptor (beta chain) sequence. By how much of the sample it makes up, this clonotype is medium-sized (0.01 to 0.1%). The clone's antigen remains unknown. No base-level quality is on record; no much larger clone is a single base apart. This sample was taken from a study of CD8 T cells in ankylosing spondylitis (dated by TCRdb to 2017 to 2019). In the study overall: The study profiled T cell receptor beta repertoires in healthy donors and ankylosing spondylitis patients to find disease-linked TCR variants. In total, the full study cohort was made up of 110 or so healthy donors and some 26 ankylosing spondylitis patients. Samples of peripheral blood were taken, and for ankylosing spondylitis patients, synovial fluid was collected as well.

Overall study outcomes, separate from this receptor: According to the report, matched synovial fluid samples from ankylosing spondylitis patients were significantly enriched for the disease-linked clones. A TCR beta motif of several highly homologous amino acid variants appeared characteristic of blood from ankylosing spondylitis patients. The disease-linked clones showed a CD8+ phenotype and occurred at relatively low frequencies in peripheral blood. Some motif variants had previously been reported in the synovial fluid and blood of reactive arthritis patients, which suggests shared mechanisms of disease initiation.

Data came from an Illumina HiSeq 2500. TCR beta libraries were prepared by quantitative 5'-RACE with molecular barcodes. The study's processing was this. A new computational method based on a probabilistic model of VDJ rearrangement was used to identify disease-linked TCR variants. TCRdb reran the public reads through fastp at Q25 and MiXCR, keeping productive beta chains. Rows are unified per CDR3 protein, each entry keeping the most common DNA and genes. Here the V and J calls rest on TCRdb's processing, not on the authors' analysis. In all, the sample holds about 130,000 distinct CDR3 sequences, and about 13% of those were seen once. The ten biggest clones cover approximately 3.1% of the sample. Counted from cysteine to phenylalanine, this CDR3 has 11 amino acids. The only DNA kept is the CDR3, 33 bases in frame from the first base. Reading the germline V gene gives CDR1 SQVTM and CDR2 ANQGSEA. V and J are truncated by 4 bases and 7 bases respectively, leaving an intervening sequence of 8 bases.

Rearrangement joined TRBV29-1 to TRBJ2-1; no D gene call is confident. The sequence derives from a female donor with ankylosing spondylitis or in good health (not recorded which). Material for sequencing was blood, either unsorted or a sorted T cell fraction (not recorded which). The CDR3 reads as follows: CSVAYRNEQFF. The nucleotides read TGCAGCGTTGCTTACCGAAATGAGCAGTTCTTC.